Listed below are T cell receptor beta chains from one sample, sequenced in a study of blood T cell repertoires in COVID-19. Generated by immunoSEQ multiplex PCR, the TCRdb table keeps only in-frame clones and is missing some. The profile covers 20,000 to 25,000 clones, with about 88% appearing a single time and 18% taken by the ten largest. The sample comprised peripheral blood. Receptors originate from a human donor with acute or convalescent COVID-19. The donor label of this sample is uncertain. Each CDR3 is given without its conserved first and last residue. Each record gives: clone size, V gene, CDR3 protein. Where a row states a size, it is once, few, many or the class of an expanded clone; other rows omit it.

NA,TRBV29-1,SGRTSKETQY
NA,TRBV7-7,ASSLTGGETQY
NA,TRBV19,ASSSGGQGQPQH
NA,TRBV3-1/TRBV3-2,ASSPYRGRTYNEQF
few,TRBV28,ASSFQTGELF
NA,TRBV6-2/TRBV6-3,ASSYSSRAGEAF
NA,TRBV4-2,ASSQVVSGANNEQF
NA,TRBV7-9,ASSFGTHSYEQY
NA,TRBV5-1,ASSPGGGASTDTQY
NA,TRBV19,ARDRTGSPGGGANVLT
NA,TRBV11-3,ASSQVAGDNEQF
NA,TRBV5-4,ASSFNTGGNSPLH
few,TRBV5-1,ASSLGQSYEQY
NA,TRBV2,ASSEPYEGTSGTDTQY
NA,TRBV5-1,ASSWRDRGDTEAF
NA,TRBV19,ASSIGALSGEQY
NA,TRBV7-6,ASSLGLTSGRARDTQY
NA,TRBV6-6,ASIMLGAPNTEAF
NA,TRBV9,ASSVGAGVYGYT
NA,TRBV12-5,ASGLVVSTSSGNTIY
NA,TRBV3-1/TRBV3-2,ASSQDPDQPQH
NA,TRBV5-8,ASSPPHRGTNTGELF
NA,TRBV6-8,ASSYGGLYTGELF
NA,TRBV6-1,ASSEAYSGTSPIKNIQY
NA,TRBV29-1,SVSPTGTNTEAF
NA,TRBV9,ASSVVGGTNYGYT
NA,TRBV11-2,ASSLASGWIADTQY
NA,TRBV3-1/TRBV3-2,ASSRAGGGNEQF
NA,TRBV6-4,ASSDREGGEQF
once,TRBV7-5,ARSLEPRRQVAYEQY
few,TRBV3-1/TRBV3-2,ASSPAGRDIGQY
NA,TRBV6-5,ASKVGTGLGYT
NA,TRBV27,ASSYRHLGGSREQY
few,TRBV7-8,ASSQDRMINYGYT
NA,TRBV7-9,ASSVRQGEDTEAF
NA,TRBV10-3,ATKPPAGTGDSVQY
NA,TRBV4-1,ASSQDHLLQETQY
NA,TRBV5-1,ASSPQGGTNTGELF
once,TRBV7-2,ASSPNLGALNTEAF
NA,TRBV5-1,ASRLAQTPYEQY
NA,TRBV5-6,ASSWDSQETQY
once,TRBV7-2,ASSTGGTQPQH
NA,TRBV19,ASSTRDKSYEQY
NA,TRBV5-1,ASSLAGVGTDTQY